The 7 T cell receptor beta chains below come from one sample, sequenced in a study of identical twins. A single record per CDR3 protein comes from TCRdb applying MiXCR to the 5' RACE reads. The sample contains around 1.7 million distinct CDR3 sequences, 32% of which appear only once. Sequencing input: cord blood. These receptors were obtained from a newborn girl in good health.

This clonotype has ten or more counts. The V call is TRBV27, the J call TRBJ2-3, with 10 bases lining up with TRBD2. Germline V gene lookup returns CDR1 MNHEY and CDR2 SMNVEV (reference sequence). Trimming took 6 bases from V and 0 from J; bases not matched to a gene: 6. The length of the CDR3 is 16 residues. This CDR3 reads CASSSTSGLSTDTQYF. The CDR3 DNA reads as TGTGCCAGCAGCTCGACTAGCGGGCTAAGCACAGATACGCAGTATTTT.

This clonotype occurred a few times. V is TRBV30 and J is TRBJ2-7; D is possibly TRBD1 (5 bases). Germline V lookup: CDR1 GTSNPN, CDR2 SVGIG (reference sequence). The CDR3 is 11 residues long. V lost 8 bases, J lost 2 bases, and 10 bases lay in between. CDR3 residues: CATSTAYEQYF. The CDR3 DNA is TGTGCCACCTCGACAGCCTACGAGCAGTACTTC.

The J gene is TRBJ2-7, the V gene TRBV5-1, with TRBD2 matching 10 bases. Germline V gene lookup returns CDR1 SGHRS and CDR2 YFSETQ. Trimming took 2 bases from V and 2 from J; bases not matched to a gene: 10. The CDR3 length is 17 residues. Written as DNA, the CDR3 is TGCGCCAGCAGCTTCCGGACTAGCGGTTCCGGGGCCTACGAGCAGTACTTC. Translating it yields CASSFRTSGSGAYEQYF.

This clonotype came up a few times. CDR3 in amino acids: CATSGLGATEETQYF. The CDR3 region has the DNA TGTGCCACCAGCGGTCTTGGTGCGACAGAAGAGACCCAGTACTTC. This chain connects TRBV15 to TRBJ2-5; D is possibly TRBD1 (5 bases). This CDR3 comprises 15 residues. Per germline, CDR1 LNHNV and CDR2 YYDKDF (reference sequence). Trimming removed 5 bases at V and 3 bases at J, with 16 bases between.

The chain joins TRBV7-2 to TRBJ2-5, with a weak D call TRBD1 (5 bases). The V gene lost 0 bases and the J gene lost 1 base, with 12 bases spanning the gap. Germline values: CDR1 SGHTA, CDR2 FQGNSA. The length of the CDR3 is 16 residues. CDR3 amino acids: CASSLAMGRSQETQYF. The CDR3 coding sequence is TGTGCCAGCAGCTTAGCGATGGGGCGGAGCCAAGAGACCCAGTACTTC. The whole variable domain, remainder taken from reference TRBV7-2 and TRBJ2-5, is GAGVSQSPSNKVTEKGKDVELRCDPISGHTALYWYRQSLGQGLEFLIYFQGNSAPDKSGLPSDRFSAERTGGSVSTLTIQRTQQEDSAVYLCASSLAMGRSQETQYFGPGTRLLVL.

This chain connects TRBV2 to TRBJ2-7; perhaps TRBD1 as D (6 bases). The CDR3 consists of 13 residues. Germline V gene sequence: CDR1 SNHLY, CDR2 FYNNEI. Trimming took 6 bases from V and 3 from J, leaving 12 bases between them. The CDR3 loop reads CASRARQVYEQYF. CDR3 bases: TGTGCCAGCAGAGCAAGACAGGTCTACGAGCAGTACTTC.

The sample holds many counts of this clonotype. The gene calls are TRBV7-2 and TRBJ2-3, with D tentatively TRBD1 (6 bases). Between the trimmed V and J ends, which lost 1 base and 12 bases, there was a span of 8 bases. The V gene's germline CDR1 is SGHTA and CDR2 FQGNSA. This CDR3 has 11 amino acids. CDR3 DNA sequence: TGTGCCAGCAGCTTAGTACAGGGACAGTATTTT. It encodes CASSLVQGQYF.